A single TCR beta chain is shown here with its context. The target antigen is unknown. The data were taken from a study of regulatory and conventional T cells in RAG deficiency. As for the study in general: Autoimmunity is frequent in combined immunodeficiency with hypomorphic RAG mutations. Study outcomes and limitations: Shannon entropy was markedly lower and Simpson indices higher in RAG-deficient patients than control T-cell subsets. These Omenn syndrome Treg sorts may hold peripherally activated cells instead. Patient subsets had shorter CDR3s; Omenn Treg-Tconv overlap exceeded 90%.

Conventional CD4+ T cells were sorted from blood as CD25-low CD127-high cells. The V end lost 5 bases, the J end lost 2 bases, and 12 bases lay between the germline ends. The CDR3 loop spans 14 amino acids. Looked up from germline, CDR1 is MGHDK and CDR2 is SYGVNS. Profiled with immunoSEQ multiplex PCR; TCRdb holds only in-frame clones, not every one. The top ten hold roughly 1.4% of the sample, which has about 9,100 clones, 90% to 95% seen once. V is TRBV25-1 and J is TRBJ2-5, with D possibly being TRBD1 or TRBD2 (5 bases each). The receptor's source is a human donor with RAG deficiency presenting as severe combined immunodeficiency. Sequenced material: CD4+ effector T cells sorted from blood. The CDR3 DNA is TGTGCCAGCAGTCCATCCGGGGCTCAAGAGACCCAGTACTTC. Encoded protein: CASSPSGAQETQYF.